This T cell receptor beta chain was sequenced during a study of long-term antiretroviral therapy in people with HIV. Worth noting for this clone: Its antigen is still unknown.

Overall study results and limits: Upon ART, diversity increased but remained lower than transplant donor controls. CDR3 length ranges were narrower in HIV repertoires than in controls.

The germline V and J ends were trimmed by 8 bases and 7 bases, with 8 bases remaining between them. This CDR3 contains 10 residues. The germline V gene encodes CDR1 SEHNR and CDR2 FQNEAQ (reference sequence). Samples were assayed with immunoSEQ v3.0 at survey level. Sequencing used immunoSEQ multiplex PCR; TCRdb keeps in-frame clones, though not all of them. The repertoire holds under 30,000 clones, with approximately 86% as singletons. The V gene is TRBV7-9, the J gene TRBJ1-1, with D hard to call. Sequenced here: unsorted PBMCs, sampled 1.8 years before starting antiretroviral therapy. This sequence was found in a man in his fifties or sixties with HIV. The CDR3: CASGTYEAFF. For the CDR3, the DNA is TGTGCCAGCGGAACATATGAAGCTTTCTTT.